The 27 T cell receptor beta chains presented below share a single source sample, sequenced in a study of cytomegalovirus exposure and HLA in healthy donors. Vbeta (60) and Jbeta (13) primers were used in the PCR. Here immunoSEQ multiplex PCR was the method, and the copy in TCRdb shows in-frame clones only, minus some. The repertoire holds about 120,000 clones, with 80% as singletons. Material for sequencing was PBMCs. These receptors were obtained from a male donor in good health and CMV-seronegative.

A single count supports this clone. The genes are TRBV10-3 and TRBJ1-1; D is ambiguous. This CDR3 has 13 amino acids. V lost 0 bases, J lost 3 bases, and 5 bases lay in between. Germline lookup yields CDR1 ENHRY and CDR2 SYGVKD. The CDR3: CAISESSDTEAFF. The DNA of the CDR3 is TGTGCCATCAGTGAGTCTTCAGACACTGAAGCTTTCTTT.

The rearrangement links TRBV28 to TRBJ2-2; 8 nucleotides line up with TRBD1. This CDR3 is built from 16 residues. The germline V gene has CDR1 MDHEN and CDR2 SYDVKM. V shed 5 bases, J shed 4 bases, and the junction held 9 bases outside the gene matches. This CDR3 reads CASSPSGQGATGELFF. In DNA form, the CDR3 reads TGTGCCAGCAGTCCCTCCGGGCAGGGGGCCACCGGGGAGCTGTTTTTT.

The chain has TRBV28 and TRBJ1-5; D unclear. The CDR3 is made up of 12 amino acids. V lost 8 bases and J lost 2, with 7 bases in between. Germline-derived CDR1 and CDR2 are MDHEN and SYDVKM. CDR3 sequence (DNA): TGTGCCAGCCGTAGTGGCAATCAGCCCCAGCATTTT. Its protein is CASRSGNQPQHF. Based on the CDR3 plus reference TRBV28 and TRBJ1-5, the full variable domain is DVKVTQSSRYLVKRTGEKVFLECVQDMDHENMFWYRQDPGLGLRLIYFSYDVKMKEKGDIPEGYSVSREKKERFSLILESASTNQTSMYLCASRSGNQPQHFGDGTRLSIL.

CDR3 in DNA: TGTGCCAGCGGGGCAGGGTCTCTTTCCGGGGAGCTGTTTTTT. The encoded protein is CASGAGSLSGELFF. The rearrangement links TRBV9 to TRBJ2-2; weak D call: TRBD1 (5 bases). CDR1 and CDR2 (germline): SGDLS, YYNGEE. The V gene lost 7 bases and the J gene lost 6 bases, with 16 bases spanning the gap. The CDR3 has 14 amino acids.

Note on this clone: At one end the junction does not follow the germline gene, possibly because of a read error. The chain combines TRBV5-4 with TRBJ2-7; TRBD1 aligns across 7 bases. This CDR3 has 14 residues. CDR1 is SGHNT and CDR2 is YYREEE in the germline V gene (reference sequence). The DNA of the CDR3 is TGTGCCAGCAGCATAGTAGGGGGCCCCTACGGGCAGTACTTC. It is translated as CASSIVGGPYGQYF.

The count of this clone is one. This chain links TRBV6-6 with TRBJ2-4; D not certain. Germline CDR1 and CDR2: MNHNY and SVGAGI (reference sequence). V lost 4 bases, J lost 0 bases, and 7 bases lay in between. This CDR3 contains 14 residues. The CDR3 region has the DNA TGTGCCAGCAGTTCACAAATAGCCAAAAACATTCAGTACTTC. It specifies CASSSQIAKNIQYF.

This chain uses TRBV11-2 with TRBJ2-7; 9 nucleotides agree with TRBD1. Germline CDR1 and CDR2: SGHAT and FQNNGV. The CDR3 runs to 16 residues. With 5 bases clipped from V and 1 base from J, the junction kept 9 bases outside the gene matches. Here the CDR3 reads CASSRQGQGSSYEQYF. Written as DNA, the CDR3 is TGTGCCAGCAGCCGGCAGGGACAGGGCTCGTCCTACGAGCAGTACTTC.

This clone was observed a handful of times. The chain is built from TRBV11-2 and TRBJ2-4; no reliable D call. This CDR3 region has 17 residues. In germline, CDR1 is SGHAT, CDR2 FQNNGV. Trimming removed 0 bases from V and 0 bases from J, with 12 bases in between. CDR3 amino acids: CASSLDSERLAKNIQYF. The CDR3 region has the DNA TGTGCCAGCAGCTTAGATTCGGAGAGACTAGCCAAAAACATTCAGTACTTC.

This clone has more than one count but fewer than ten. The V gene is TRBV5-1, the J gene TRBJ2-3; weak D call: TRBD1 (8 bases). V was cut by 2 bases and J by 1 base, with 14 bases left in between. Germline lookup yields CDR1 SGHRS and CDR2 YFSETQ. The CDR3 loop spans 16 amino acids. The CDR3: CASSLGQGGRTDTQYF. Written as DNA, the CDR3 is TGCGCCAGCAGCTTAGGACAGGGAGGGCGCACAGATACGCAGTATTTT.

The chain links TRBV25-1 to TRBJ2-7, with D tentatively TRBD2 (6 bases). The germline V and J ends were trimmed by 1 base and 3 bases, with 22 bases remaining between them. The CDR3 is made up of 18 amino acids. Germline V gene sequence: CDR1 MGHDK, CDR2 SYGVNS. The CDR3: CASSESATEEGRHYEQYF. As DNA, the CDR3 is TGTGCCAGCAGTGAATCTGCTACGGAGGAGGGGAGACACTACGAGCAGTACTTC.

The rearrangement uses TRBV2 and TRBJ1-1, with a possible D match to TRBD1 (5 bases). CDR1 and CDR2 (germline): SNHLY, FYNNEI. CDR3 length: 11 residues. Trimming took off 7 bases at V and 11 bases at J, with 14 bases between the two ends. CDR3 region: CASKWGGAAFF. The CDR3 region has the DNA TGTGCCAGCAAATGGGGGGGAGCCGCTTTCTTT. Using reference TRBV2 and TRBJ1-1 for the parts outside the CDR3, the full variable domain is EPEVTQTPSHQVTQMGQEVILRCVPISNHLYFYWYRQILGQKVEFLVSFYNNEISEKSEIFDDQFSVERPDGSNFTLKIRSTKLEDSAMYFCASKWGGAAFFGQGTRLTVV.

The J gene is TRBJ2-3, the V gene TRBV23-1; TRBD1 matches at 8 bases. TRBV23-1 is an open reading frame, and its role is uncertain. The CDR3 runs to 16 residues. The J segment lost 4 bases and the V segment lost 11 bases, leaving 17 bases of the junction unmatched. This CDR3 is CAAGIPTGEFSDTQYF. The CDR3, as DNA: TGCGCCGCTGGAATCCCGACAGGGGAATTTTCAGATACGCAGTATTTT.

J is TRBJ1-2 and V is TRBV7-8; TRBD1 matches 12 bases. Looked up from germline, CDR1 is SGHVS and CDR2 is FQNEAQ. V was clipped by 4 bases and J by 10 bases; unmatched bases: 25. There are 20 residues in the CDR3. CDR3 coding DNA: TGTGCCAGCAGCTCGACTGGAGGGACAGGGGGCGCAAATTGGTACCACCCCTACACCTTC. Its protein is CASSSTGGTGGANWYHPYTF.

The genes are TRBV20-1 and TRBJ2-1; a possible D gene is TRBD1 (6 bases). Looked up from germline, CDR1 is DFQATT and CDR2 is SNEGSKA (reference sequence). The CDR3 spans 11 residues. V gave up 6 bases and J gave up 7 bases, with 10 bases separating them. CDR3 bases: TGCAGTGCGGAACAGGGAAATGAGCAGTTCTTC. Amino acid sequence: CSAEQGNEQFF.

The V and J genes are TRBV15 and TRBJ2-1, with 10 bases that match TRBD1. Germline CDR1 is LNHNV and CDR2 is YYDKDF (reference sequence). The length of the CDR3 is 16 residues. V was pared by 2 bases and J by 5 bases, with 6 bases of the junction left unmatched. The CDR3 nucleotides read TGTGCCACCAGCAGAAGCACCGGGACAGGGGACAATGAGCAGTTCTTC. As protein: CATSRSTGTGDNEQFF. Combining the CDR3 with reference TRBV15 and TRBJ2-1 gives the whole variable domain DAMVIQNPRYQVTQFGKPVTLSCSQTLNHNVMYWYQQKSSQAPKLLFHYYDKDFNNEADTPDNFQSRRPNTSFCFLDIRSPGLGDTAMYLCATSRSTGTGDNEQFFGPGTRLTVL.

The DNA for the CDR3 is TGTGCCAGCAGCCGTACAGACTCTGGAAACACCATATATTTT. Protein: CASSRTDSGNTIYF. The gene calls are TRBV11-2 and TRBJ1-3; D not certain. In germline, CDR1 is SGHAT, CDR2 FQNNGV. Trimming cost V 5 bases and J 0 bases, with 8 bases left between them. The CDR3 length is 14 residues.

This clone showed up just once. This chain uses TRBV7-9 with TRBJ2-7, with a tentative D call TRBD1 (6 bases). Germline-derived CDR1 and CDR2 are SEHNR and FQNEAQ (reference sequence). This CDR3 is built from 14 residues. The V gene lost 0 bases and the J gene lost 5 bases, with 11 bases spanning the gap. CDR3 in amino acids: CASSLALTGHEQYF. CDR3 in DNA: TGTGCCAGCAGCTTAGCACTGACAGGTCACGAGCAGTACTTC. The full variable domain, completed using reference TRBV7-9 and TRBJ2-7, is DTGVSQNPRHKITKRGQNVTFRCDPISEHNRLYWYRQTLGQGPEFLTYFQNEAQLEKSRLLSDRFSAERPKGSFSTLEIQRTEQGDSAMYLCASSLALTGHEQYFGPGTRLTVT.

CDR3 loop: CASSPRTSGSPEQYF. CDR3 nucleotides: TGTGCCAGCAGTCCCCGGACTAGCGGGAGTCCCGAGCAGTACTTC. The chain carries TRBV27 and TRBJ2-5, with 13 bases fitting TRBD2. The end of the DNA is better explained by TRBJ2-7, so the J call may be wrong. Germline V lookup: CDR1 MNHEY, CDR2 SMNVEV (reference sequence). The CDR3 extends over 15 amino acids.

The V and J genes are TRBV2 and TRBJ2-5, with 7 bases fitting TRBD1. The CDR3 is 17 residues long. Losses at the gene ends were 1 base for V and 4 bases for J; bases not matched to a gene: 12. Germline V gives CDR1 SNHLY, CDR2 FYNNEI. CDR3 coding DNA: TGTGCCAGCAGTGAAGGGTTCGGAAGGGGGCGCGGAGAGACCCAGTACTTC. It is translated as CASSEGFGRGRGETQYF. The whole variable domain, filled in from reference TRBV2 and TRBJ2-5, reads EPEVTQTPSHQVTQMGQEVILRCVPISNHLYFYWYRQILGQKVEFLVSFYNNEISEKSEIFDDQFSVERPDGSNFTLKIRSTKLEDSAMYFCASSEGFGRGRGETQYFGPGTRLLVL.

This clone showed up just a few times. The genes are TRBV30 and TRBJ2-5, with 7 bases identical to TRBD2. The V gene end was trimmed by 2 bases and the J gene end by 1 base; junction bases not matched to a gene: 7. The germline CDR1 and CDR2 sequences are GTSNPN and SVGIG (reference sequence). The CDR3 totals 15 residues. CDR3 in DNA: TGTGCCTGGAGTTTCTCCGGGACTACCCAAGAGACCCAGTACTTC. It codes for CAWSFSGTTQETQYF.

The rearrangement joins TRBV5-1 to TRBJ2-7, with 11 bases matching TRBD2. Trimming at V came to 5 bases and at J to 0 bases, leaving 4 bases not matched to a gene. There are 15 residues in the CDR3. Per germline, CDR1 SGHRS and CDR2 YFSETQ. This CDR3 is CASRLGLADSYEQYF. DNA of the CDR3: TGCGCCAGCAGACTGGGACTAGCGGACTCCTACGAGCAGTACTTC.

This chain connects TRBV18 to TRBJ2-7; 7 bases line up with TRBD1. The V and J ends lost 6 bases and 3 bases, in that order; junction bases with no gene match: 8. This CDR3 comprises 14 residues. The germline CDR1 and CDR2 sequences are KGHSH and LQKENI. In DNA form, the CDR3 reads TGTGCCAGCTCGCAGGGGGTATTCGACTACGAGCAGTACTTC. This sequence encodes CASSQGVFDYEQYF.

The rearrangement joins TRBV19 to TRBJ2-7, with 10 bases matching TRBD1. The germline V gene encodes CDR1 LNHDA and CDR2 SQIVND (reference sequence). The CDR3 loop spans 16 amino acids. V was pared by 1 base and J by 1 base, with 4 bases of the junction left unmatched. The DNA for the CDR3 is TGTGCCAGTAGTATAGTGGGACAGGGGCGATCCTACGAGCAGTACTTC. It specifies CASSIVGQGRSYEQYF.

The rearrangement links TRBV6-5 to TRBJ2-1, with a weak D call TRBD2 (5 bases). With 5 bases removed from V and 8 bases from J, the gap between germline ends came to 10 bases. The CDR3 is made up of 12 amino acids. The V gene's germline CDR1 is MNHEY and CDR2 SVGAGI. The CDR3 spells CASSTYSDEQFF. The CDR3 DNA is TGTGCCAGCAGTACCTATAGCGATGAGCAGTTCTTC.

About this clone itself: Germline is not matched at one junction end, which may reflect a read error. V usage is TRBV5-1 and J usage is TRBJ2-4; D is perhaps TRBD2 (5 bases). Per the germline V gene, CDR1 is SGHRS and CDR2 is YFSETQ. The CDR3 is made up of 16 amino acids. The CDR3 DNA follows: TGCGCCAGCAGCCCGGACGGATTTCTAGCCAAAAACAGTCAGTACTTC. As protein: CASSPDGFLAKNSQYF.

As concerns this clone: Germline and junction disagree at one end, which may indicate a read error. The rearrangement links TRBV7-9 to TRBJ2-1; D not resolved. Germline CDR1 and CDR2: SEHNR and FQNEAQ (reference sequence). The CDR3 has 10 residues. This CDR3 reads CASSLSVWVF. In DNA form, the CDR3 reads TGTGCCAGCAGCCTGAGCGTATGGGTCTTC.

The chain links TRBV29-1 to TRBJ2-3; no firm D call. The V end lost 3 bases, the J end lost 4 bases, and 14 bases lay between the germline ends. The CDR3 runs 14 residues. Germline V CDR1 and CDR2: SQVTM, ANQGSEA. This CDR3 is CSVEARINADTQYF. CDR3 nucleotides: TGCAGCGTTGAGGCCAGAATTAATGCAGATACGCAGTATTTT.